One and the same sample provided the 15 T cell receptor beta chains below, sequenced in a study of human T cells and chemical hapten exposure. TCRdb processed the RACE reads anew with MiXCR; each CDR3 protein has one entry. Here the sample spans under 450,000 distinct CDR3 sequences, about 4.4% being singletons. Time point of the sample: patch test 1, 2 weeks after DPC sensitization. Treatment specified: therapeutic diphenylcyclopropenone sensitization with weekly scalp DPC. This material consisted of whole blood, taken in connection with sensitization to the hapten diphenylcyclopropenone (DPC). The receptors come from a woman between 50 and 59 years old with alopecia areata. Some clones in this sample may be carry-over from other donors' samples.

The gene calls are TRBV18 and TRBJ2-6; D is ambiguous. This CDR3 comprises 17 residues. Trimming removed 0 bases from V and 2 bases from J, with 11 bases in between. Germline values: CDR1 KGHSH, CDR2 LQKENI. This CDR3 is CASSPPVMGTGANVLTF. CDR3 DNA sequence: TGTGCCAGCTCACCACCGGTCATGGGCACTGGGGCCAACGTCCTGACTTTC.

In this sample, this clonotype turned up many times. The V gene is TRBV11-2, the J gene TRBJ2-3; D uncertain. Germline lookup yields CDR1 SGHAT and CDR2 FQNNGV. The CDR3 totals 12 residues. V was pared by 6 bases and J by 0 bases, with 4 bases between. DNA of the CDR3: TGTGCCAGCAGTTCTAGCACAGATACGCAGTATTTT. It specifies CASSSSTDTQYF.

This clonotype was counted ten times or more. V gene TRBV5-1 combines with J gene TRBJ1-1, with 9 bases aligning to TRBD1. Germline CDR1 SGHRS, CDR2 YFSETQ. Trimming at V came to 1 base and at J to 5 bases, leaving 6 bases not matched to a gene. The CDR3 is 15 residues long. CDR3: CASSLTGGAETEAFF. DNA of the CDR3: TGCGCCAGCAGCTTGACAGGGGGCGCAGAAACTGAAGCTTTCTTT.

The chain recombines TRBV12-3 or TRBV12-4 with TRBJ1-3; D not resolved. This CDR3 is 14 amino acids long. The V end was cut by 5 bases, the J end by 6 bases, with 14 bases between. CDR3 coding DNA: TGTGCCAGCAGTCCCCGGGTTGGCGCAAACACCATATATTTT. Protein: CASSPRVGANTIYF.

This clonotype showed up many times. Written as DNA, the CDR3 is TGTGCCACCAGTGATTTGAGCGGGACGACCGGGGAGCTGTTTTTT. It specifies CATSDLSGTTGELFF. The chain uses TRBV24-1 and TRBJ2-2, with 7 bases lining up with TRBD2. In germline, CDR1 is KGHDR, CDR2 SFDVKD. The CDR3 loop spans 15 amino acids. V was pared by 0 bases and J by 5 bases, with 2 bases of the junction left unmatched.

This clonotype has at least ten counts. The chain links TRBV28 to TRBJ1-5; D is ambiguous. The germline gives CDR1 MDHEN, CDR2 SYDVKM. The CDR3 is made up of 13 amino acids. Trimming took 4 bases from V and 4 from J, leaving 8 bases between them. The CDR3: CASSSRRNQPQHF. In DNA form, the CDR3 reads TGTGCCAGCAGTTCTCGGAGAAATCAGCCCCAGCATTTT.

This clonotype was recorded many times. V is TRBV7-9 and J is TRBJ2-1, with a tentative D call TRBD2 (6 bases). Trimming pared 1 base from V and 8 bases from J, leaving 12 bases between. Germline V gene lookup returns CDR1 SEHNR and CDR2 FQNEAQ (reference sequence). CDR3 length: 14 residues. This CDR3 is CASSLVPGVHEQFF. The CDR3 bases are TGTGCCAGCAGCTTAGTCCCGGGGGTCCATGAGCAGTTCTTC.

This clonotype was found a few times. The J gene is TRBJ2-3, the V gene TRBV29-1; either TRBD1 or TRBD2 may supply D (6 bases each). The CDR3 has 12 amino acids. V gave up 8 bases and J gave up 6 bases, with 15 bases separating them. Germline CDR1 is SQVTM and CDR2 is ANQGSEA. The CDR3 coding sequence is TGCAGCTCACGAGGGGGGACCGATACGCAGTATTTT. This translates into CSSRGGTDTQYF.

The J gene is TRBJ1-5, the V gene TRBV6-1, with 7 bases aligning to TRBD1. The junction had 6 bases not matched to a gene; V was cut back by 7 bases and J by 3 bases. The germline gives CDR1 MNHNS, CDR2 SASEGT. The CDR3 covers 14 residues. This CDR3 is CASKRQGVNQPQHF. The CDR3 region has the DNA TGTGCCAGCAAAAGACAGGGAGTCAATCAGCCCCAGCATTTT.

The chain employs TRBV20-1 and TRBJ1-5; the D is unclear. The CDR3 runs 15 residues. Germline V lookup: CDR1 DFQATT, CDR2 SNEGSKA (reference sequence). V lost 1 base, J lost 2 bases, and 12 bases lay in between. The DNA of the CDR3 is TGCAGTGCTAGAGCCGAGACCAAGGGCAATCAGCCCCAGCATTTT. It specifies CSARAETKGNQPQHF.

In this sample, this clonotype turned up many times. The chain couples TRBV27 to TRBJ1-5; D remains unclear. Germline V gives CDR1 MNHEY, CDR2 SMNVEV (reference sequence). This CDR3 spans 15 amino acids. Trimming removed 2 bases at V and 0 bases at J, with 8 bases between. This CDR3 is CASSLNRNSNQPQHF. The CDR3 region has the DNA TGTGCCAGCAGTTTAAACCGGAATAGCAATCAGCCCCAGCATTTT.

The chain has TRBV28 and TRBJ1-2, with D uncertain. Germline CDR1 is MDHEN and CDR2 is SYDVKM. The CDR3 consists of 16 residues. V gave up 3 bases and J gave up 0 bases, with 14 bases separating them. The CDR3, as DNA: TGTGCCAGCAGTTTCGTACCGGTTCCAACTAACTATGGCTACACCTTC. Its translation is CASSFVPVPTNYGYTF.

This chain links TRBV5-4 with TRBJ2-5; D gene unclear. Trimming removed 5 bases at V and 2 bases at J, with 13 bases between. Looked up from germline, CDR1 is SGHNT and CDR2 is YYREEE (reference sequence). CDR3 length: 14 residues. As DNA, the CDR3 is TGTGCCAGCAGTCCCAAGGGTTCGCAAGAGACCCAGTACTTC. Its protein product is CASSPKGSQETQYF.

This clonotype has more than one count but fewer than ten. As DNA, the CDR3 is TGTGCCAGCTCAACGGGGACAGGGATCTACAATGAGCAGTTCTTC. It specifies CASSTGTGIYNEQFF. V usage is TRBV18 and J usage is TRBJ2-1; 9 bases match TRBD1. The germline V gene encodes CDR1 KGHSH and CDR2 LQKENI. The J segment lost 3 bases and the V segment lost 5 bases, leaving 5 bases of the junction unmatched. CDR3 size: 15 residues.

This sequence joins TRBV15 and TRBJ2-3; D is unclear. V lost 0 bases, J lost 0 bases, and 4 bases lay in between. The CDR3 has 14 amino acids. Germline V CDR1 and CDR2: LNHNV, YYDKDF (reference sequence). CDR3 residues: CATSREASTDTQYF. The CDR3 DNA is TGTGCCACCAGCAGAGAGGCTAGCACAGATACGCAGTATTTT.